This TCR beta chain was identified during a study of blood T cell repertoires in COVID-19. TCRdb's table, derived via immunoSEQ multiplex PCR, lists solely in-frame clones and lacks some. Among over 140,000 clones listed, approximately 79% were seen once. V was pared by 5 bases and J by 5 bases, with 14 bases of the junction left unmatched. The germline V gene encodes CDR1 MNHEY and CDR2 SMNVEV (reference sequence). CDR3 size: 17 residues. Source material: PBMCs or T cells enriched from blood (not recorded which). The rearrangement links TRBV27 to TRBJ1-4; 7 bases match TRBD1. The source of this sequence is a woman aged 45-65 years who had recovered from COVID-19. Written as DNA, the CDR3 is TGTGCCAGCAGTGTGACGAGAGACAGGGAGTGGAATGAAAAACTGTTTTTT. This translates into CASSVTRDREWNEKLFF. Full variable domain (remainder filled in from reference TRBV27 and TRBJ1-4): EAQVTQNPRYLITVTGKKLTVTCSQNMNHEYMSWYRQDPGLGLRQIYYSMNVEVTDKGDVPEGYKVSRKEKRNFPLILESPSPNQTSLYFCASSVTRDREWNEKLFFGSGTQLSVL.